A selection of T cell receptor beta chains follows, all from one sample in a study of identical twins. In TCRdb, the 5' RACE reads were re-called with MiXCR into one record per CDR3 protein. The sample records about 900,000 distinct CDR3 sequences, about 12% being singletons. These data also featured in a second study, about yellow fever vaccine responses in identical twins.

Sequencing was done on a sample of PBMCs. Receptors were obtained from a woman aged 18-29 years in good health. Each CDR3 is given with its conserved first and last residue.

>TRBJ2-7|15|TRBV10-3
CAISDGLRGPYEQYF
>TRBJ2-1|13|TRBV27
CASSDIRVAEQFF
>TRBJ2-7|16|TRBV20-1
CCAIKYRTISSYEQYF
>TRBJ1-6|16|TRBV4-1
CASSQLGQERNSPLHF
>TRBJ1-5|13|TRBV20-1
CSAAGASNQPQHF
>TRBJ1-1|15|TRBV3-1
CASSQDRLTRTEAFF
>TRBJ2-3|13|TRBV15
CATSEGTTDTQYF
>TRBJ1-4|15|TRBV14
CASSLGESTNEKLFF
>TRBJ2-1|15|TRBV20-1
CSARGLADSYNEQFF
>TRBJ2-3|19|TRBV11-2
CASSLEGLAGVGHTDTQYF
>TRBJ2-6|13|TRBV12-3/TRBV12-4
CASSFGGANVLTF
>TRBJ1-5|13|TRBV5-1
CASSPDRDQPQHF
>TRBJ2-7|12|TRBV5-5
CASLGTGDEQYF
>TRBJ2-7|14|TRBV11-2
CASSLGQDAYEQYF
>TRBJ2-1|15|TRBV15
CATSRDPGMTNEQFF
>TRBJ2-7|12|TRBV2
CASRGTGSEQYF
>TRBJ2-1|16|TRBV24-1
CATSVDQIHSYNEQFF
>TRBJ2-2|16|TRBV24-1
CATSDLSRADTGELFF
>TRBJ2-1|16|TRBV15
CATSSSRAGAYNEQFF
>TRBJ2-7|13|TRBV18
CASSPGTSWEQYF
>TRBJ2-7|15|TRBV10-1
CASSEEYGGRYEQYF
>TRBJ1-4|12|TRBV27
CASSPGSGKLFF
>TRBJ1-5|13|TRBV15
CATSRGSNQPQHF
>TRBJ2-6|16|TRBV12-3/TRBV12-4
CASSSPRIAGANVLTF
>TRBJ2-5|15|TRBV20-1
CSARPPGTSGETQYF
>TRBJ2-3|16|TRBV9
CASSLGGGEGTDTQYF
>TRBJ1-2|13|TRBV18
CASSPEDKIGYTF
>TRBJ2-1|15|TRBV3-1
CASSQGGTGHNEQFF
>TRBJ2-2|18|TRBV12-3/TRBV12-4
CASSFESGLAGVTGELFF
>TRBJ1-2|16|TRBV18
CASSPEPGRANYGYTF
>TRBJ1-5|14|TRBV12-5
CASGPDRDHQPQHF
>TRBJ2-1|16|TRBV7-2
CASSTRTGVSYNEQFF
>TRBJ1-1|17|TRBV15
CATSREARTGGNTEAFF
>TRBJ2-2|14|TRBV20-1
CSAREGGNTGELFF
>TRBJ2-5|15|TRBV6-2/TRBV6-3
CASRLPGQGQETQYF
>TRBJ2-7|17|TRBV12-3/TRBV12-4
CASRGLAGDRSSYEQYF
>TRBJ2-1|12|TRBV29-1
CSLGTSGNEQFF
>TRBJ2-1|15|TRBV14
CASSQFMGGRNEQFF
>TRBJ1-1|15|TRBV10-3
CAISESRSPNTEAFF
>TRBJ1-6|16|TRBV5-1
CASSLGRNSYNSPLHF
>TRBJ2-3|15|TRBV7-9
CASSLDSWEGDTQYF
>TRBJ1-1|12|TRBV6-1
CASFAQNTEAFF
>TRBJ2-1|16|TRBV2
CASSEENRADLNEQFF
>TRBJ2-3|15|TRBV15
CATSRESGLTDTQYF
>TRBJ2-1|11|TRBV12-3/TRBV12-4
CASSFDGEQFF
>TRBJ2-2|15|TRBV6-1
CASSESQGSGGELFF
>TRBJ1-1|14|TRBV6-1
CASRGDSWNTEAFF
>TRBJ2-7|15|TRBV15
CATSSPLGSSYEQYF